This T cell receptor (beta chain) was found in a study of OX40 agonist ivuxolimab in advanced cancers. Sequenced by immunoSEQ multiplex PCR; TCRdb stores in-frame clones only, minus some. The sample lists around 20,000 clones; more than 65% were seen once. General observations from the study: The expanded peripheral T cells' antigen specificity was not determined. Among patients with partial responses at 0.1-3.0 mg/kg, clonal expansion was among the lowest.

Enrollment shut out patients with autoimmune disease history or systemic immunosuppression. Worth noting for this clone: Its matching antigen is unknown.

The sequence derives from an adult with an advanced solid tumor such as melanoma, head and neck, liver or kidney cancer. This material consisted of CD4+ or CD8+ T cells sorted from blood, taken in a trial of the OX40 agonist ivuxolimab.

CDR3 loop: CASSLYGGGSTDTQYF. For the CDR3, the DNA is TGTGCCAGCAGCTTATATGGCGGGGGTAGCACAGATACGCAGTATTTT. The V gene is TRBV11-2, the J gene TRBJ2-3; 7 positions match TRBD2. Germline CDR1 is SGHAT and CDR2 is FQNNGV. The CDR3 is made up of 16 amino acids. After removal of 2 bases from V and 0 bases from J, the junction contained 5 bases not matched to a gene. The whole variable domain, filled in from reference TRBV11-2 and TRBJ2-3, reads EAGVAQSPRYKIIEKRQSVAFWCNPISGHATLYWYQQILGQGPKLLIQFQNNGVVDDSQLPKDRFSAERLKGVDSTLKIQPAKLEDSAVYLCASSLYGGGSTDTQYFGPGTRLTVL.